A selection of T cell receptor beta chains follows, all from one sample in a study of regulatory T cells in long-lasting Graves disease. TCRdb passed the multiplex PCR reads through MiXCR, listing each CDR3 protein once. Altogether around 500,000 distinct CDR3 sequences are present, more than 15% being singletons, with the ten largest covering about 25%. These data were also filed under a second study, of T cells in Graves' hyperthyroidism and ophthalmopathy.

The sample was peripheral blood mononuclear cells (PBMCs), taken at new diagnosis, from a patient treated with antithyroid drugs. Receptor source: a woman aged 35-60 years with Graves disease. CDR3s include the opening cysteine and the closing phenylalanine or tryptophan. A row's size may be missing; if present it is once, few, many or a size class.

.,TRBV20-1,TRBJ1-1,CSVPGQNTEAFF
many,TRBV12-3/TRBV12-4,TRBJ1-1,CASSLLLEGTEAFF
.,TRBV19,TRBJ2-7,CASKFSGSYEQYF
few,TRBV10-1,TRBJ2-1,CASSERNSYNEQFF
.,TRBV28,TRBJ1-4,CASSMGTAEKLFF
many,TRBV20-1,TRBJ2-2,CSAKTGGMNTGELFF
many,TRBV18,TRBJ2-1,CASSPQQRGWNEQFF
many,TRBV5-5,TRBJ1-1,CASSLGGWTEAFF
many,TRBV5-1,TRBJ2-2,CASSPQGLSAGELFF
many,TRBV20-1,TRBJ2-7,CSARDGDGHSYEQYF
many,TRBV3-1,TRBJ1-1,CASSQGNEAFF
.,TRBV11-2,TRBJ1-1,CASSLARGEAFF
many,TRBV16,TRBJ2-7,CASSQSGSSYEQYF
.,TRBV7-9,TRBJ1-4,CASGGEGGGEKLFF
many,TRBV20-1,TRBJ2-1,CSARDFLDANEQFF
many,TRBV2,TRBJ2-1,CASSTQRGGYEQFF
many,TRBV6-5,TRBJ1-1,CASSYTMNTEAFF
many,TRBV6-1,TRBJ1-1,CASGRYTEAFF